Here is one T cell receptor (beta chain) with its context. TCRdb keeps only in-frame clones here, not all; method: immunoSEQ multiplex PCR. The table records 100,000 to 150,000 clones, almost 90% of them present only once. CDR1 is GTSNPN, CDR2 SVGIG, per germline (reference sequence). CDR3 length: 14 residues. Trimming at V came to 4 bases and at J to 1 base, leaving 3 bases not matched to a gene. The data are from a study of cytomegalovirus exposure and HLA in healthy donors. Study details: According to later analysis, the same platform produced the approximately 120 validation and 666 first-cohort repertoires.

This sequence was found in a man aged 30-40 years in good health and CMV-seronegative. The sample consisted of PBMCs. The rearrangement joins TRBV30 to TRBJ2-7, with 11 bases matching TRBD2. The CDR3 loop reads CAWKPSGRSYEQYF. The DNA for the CDR3 is TGTGCCTGGAAGCCTAGCGGGAGGTCCTACGAGCAGTACTTC.